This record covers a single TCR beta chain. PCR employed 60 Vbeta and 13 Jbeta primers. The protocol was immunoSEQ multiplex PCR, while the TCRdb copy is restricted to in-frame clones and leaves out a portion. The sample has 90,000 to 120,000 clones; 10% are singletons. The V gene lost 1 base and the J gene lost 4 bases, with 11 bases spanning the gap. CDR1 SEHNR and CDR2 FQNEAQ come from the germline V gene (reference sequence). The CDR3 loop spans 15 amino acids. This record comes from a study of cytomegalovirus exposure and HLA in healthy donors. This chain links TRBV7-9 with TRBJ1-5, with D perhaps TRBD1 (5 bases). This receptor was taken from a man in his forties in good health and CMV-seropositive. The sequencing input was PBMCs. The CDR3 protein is CASSLGQGANQPQHF. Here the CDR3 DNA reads TGTGCCAGCAGCTTAGGGCAGGGCGCTAATCAGCCCCAGCATTTT.